The text below deals with one T cell receptor (beta chain). Its specificity is unknown. This sample was included in a study of response to subunit inactivated influenza vaccine. Using its own MiXCR run on the RT-PCR reads, TCRdb lists one record per CDR3 protein. Of more than 200,000 distinct CDR3 sequences listed, over 9% are singletons. The CDR3 contains 16 residues. The V and J ends lost 2 bases and 5 bases respectively, with 14 bases between them. Per the germline V gene, CDR1 is KGHDR and CDR2 is SFDVKD. The study, taken as a whole, reports: That few new T cells are recruited by each seasonal influenza vaccination was the authors' suggestion.

The source was non-naive T cells sorted from PBMCs, collected about 14 days before vaccination. The TCR originated in a man between 45 and 60 years old who received an inactivated influenza vaccine. The V and J genes are TRBV24-1 and TRBJ2-2; the D is unclear. The chain's CDR3 is CATSDSHGFLTGELFF. The CDR3 coding sequence is TGTGCCACCAGTGATTCCCATGGATTTCTTACCGGGGAGCTGTTTTTT.